These 21 T cell receptor beta chains share one sample of origin, sequenced in a study of shared clonotypes between healthy human individuals. Sequencing was performed with immunoSEQ multiplex PCR; in TCRdb, only in-frame clones are kept and a portion is missing. The sample has roughly 2,300,000 clones, less than 95% seen once. The specimen was naive CD4+ T cells from PBMCs. The subset was: CD45RA+ positively selected. The receptors stem from a man between 18 and 29 years old in good health. Some clones in this sample may be carry-over from other donors' samples.

The chain links TRBV6-1 to TRBJ2-5; D gene unclear. The V and J ends lost 9 bases and 4 bases respectively, with 15 bases between them. Germline V gene data show CDR1 as MNHNS and CDR2 as SASEGT. CDR3 length equals 13 residues. The CDR3 here is CASILGSRETQYF. CDR3 bases: TGTGCCAGTATTCTAGGTTCAAGAGAGACCCAGTACTTC.

As concerns this clone: This CDR3 is also generated by other DNA sequences in the sample. The rearrangement uses TRBV29-1 and TRBJ2-3; no clear D gene. The V end lost 4 bases, the J end lost 2 bases, and 10 bases lay between the germline ends. This CDR3 has 13 amino acids. Germline CDR1 and CDR2: SQVTM and ANQGSEA. The CDR3 region has the DNA TGCAGCGTTGCCCGGCTCTACACAGATACGCAGTATTTT. Its protein is CSVARLYTDTQYF.

The chain carries TRBV5-6 and TRBJ2-1; 7 bases agree with TRBD1. This CDR3 contains 15 residues. J lost 0 bases, V lost 5 bases, and 5 bases had no gene match. Germline V gives CDR1 SGHDT, CDR2 YYEEEE. DNA for the CDR3: TGTGCCAGCAGGGAAGGGGGCCGCTCCTACAATGAGCAGTTCTTC. Protein: CASREGGRSYNEQFF.

The genes are TRBV7-9 and TRBJ2-7; 7 bases map to TRBD1. This CDR3 is 16 amino acids long. The V gene end was trimmed by 0 bases and the J gene end by 4 bases; junction bases not matched to a gene: 9. From germline, CDR1 is SEHNR and CDR2 FQNEAQ (reference sequence). The DNA for the CDR3 is TGTGCCAGCAGCTTAGCGCCTGCGACAGGGTCGTACGAGCAGTACTTC. It codes for CASSLAPATGSYEQYF.

The rearrangement links TRBV6-6 to TRBJ2-5, with D maybe TRBD1 (6 bases). V was clipped by 6 bases and J by 2 bases, with 16 bases between them. The germline gives CDR1 MNHNY, CDR2 SVGAGI (reference sequence). This CDR3 is 15 amino acids long. CDR3 DNA sequence: TGTGCCAGCAGCTTCGAGGGGGTACTACAAGAGACCCAGTACTTC. It is translated as CASSFEGVLQETQYF.

The genes are TRBV28 and TRBJ1-5; D ambiguous. The germline V gene has CDR1 MDHEN and CDR2 SYDVKM. The CDR3 loop spans 15 amino acids. The V end was cut by 4 bases, the J end by 2 bases, with 12 bases between. For the CDR3, the DNA is TGTGCCAGCAGTTGGGCCCTTAGAGGCAATCAGCCCCAGCATTTT. Translated, it gives CASSWALRGNQPQHF.

The rearrangement links TRBV5-1 to TRBJ2-5, with 10 bases lining up with TRBD1. The CDR3 length is 15 residues. V gave up 4 bases and J gave up 5 bases; unmatched junction bases: 8. CDR1 is SGHRS and CDR2 is YFSETQ in the germline V gene. In DNA form, the CDR3 reads TGCGCCAGCAGCCGCGGAGGGACAGGGGACGAGACCCAGTACTTC. Encoded protein: CASSRGGTGDETQYF.

This chain links TRBV5-4 with TRBJ2-3; D is undetermined. The CDR3 totals 15 residues. The germline V gene has CDR1 SGHNT and CDR2 YYREEE (reference sequence). Trimming took off 0 bases at V and 1 base at J, with 9 bases between the two ends. For the CDR3, the DNA is TGTGCCAGCAGCTTGGGACAACTACGCACAGATACGCAGTATTTT. Translating gives CASSLGQLRTDTQYF.

This chain uses TRBV5-1 with TRBJ1-4, with D uncertain. The CDR3 spans 14 residues. Trimming removed 2 bases from V and 3 bases from J, with 8 bases in between. Germline assignment: CDR1 SGHRS and CDR2 YFSETQ. CDR3 sequence (DNA): TGCGCCAGCAGCTTCGGAATTTCTAATGAAAAACTGTTTTTT. Translation gives CASSFGISNEKLFF. Drawing the rest from reference TRBV5-1 and TRBJ1-4, the complete variable domain is KAGVTQTPRYLIKTRGQQVTLSCSPISGHRSVSWYQQTPGQGLQFLFEYFSETQRNKGNFPGRFSGRQFSNSRSEMNVSTLELGDSALYLCASSFGISNEKLFFGSGTQLSVL.

The J gene is TRBJ1-1, the V gene TRBV11-2; D is unclear. V was pared by 3 bases and J by 4 bases, with 15 bases between. Germline values: CDR1 SGHAT, CDR2 FQNNGV. CDR3 length: 15 residues. Here the CDR3 reads CASSFLQVVGTEAFF. The CDR3 DNA reads as TGTGCCAGCAGCTTCCTCCAGGTCGTGGGCACTGAAGCTTTCTTT. Combining the CDR3 with reference TRBV11-2 and TRBJ1-1 gives the whole variable domain EAGVAQSPRYKIIEKRQSVAFWCNPISGHATLYWYQQILGQGPKLLIQFQNNGVVDDSQLPKDRFSAERLKGVDSTLKIQPAKLEDSAVYLCASSFLQVVGTEAFFGQGTRLTVV.

The chain uses TRBV5-1 and TRBJ2-1; 13 bases map to TRBD2. Germline CDR1 and CDR2: SGHRS and YFSETQ. V dropped 3 bases and J dropped 3; count of bases not matched to a gene: 9. The length of the CDR3 is 18 residues. CDR3 region: CASSSGRTSGSIYNEQFF. CDR3 coding DNA: TGCGCCAGCAGCTCCGGCCGGACTAGCGGGAGTATCTACAATGAGCAGTTCTTC.

This chain's CDR3 is CASSESLPPGNTIYF. The CDR3 DNA reads as TGTGCCAGCAGTGAATCTCTCCCTCCCGGAAACACCATATATTTT. The rearrangement uses TRBV6-1 and TRBJ1-3, with unresolved D. CDR3 size: 15 residues. The V gene's germline CDR1 is MNHNS and CDR2 SASEGT. V gave up 2 bases and J gave up 4 bases, with 12 bases separating them.

This rearrangement joins TRBV6-5 to TRBJ1-5, with 9 bases identical to TRBD1. V lost 6 bases and J lost 6; bases outside the gene matches: 9. Germline CDR1 MNHEY, CDR2 SVGAGI. CDR3 size: 15 residues. CDR3 DNA sequence: TGTGCCAGCAGGAAAACCGGGACAGGGTTTCAGCCCCAGCATTTT. Amino acids: CASRKTGTGFQPQHF.

The chain employs TRBV5-1 and TRBJ2-1; a possible D gene is TRBD1 (6 bases). V was trimmed by 0 bases and J by 5 bases, leaving 12 bases between them. The length of the CDR3 is 15 residues. Looked up from germline, CDR1 is SGHRS and CDR2 is YFSETQ. CDR3 in amino acids: CASSLEQGPHNEQFF. As DNA, the CDR3 is TGCGCCAGCAGCTTGGAACAGGGACCCCACAATGAGCAGTTCTTC.

The CDR3 spells CASIRTVSNTEAFF. CDR3 nucleotides: TGTGCCAGCATTAGGACAGTTTCAAACACTGAAGCTTTCTTT. The chain carries TRBV6-1 and TRBJ1-1; possible D gene TRBD1, 6 bases. V was pared by 7 bases and J by 2 bases, with 14 bases between. The V gene's germline CDR1 is MNHNS and CDR2 SASEGT. The CDR3 totals 14 residues.

The chain carries TRBV27 and TRBJ2-6; no firm D call. The CDR3 consists of 16 residues. Per germline, CDR1 MNHEY and CDR2 SMNVEV (reference sequence). Trimming left V 8 bases short and J 4 bases short, with 18 bases between. For the CDR3, the DNA is TGTGCCAGCGGAATTAACACCCCCGCCGGGGCCAACGTCCTGACTTTC. Its translation is CASGINTPAGANVLTF.

On this clone: Distinct nucleotide sequences in the sample also encode this CDR3. The chain employs TRBV19 and TRBJ2-1, with TRBD2 identical over 10 bases. Germline assignment: CDR1 LNHDA and CDR2 SQIVND (reference sequence). Trimming took 2 bases from V and 5 from J; bases not matched to a gene: 0. The CDR3 is 14 residues long. The CDR3 loop reads CASSILAGDNEQFF. DNA for the CDR3: TGTGCCAGTAGTATACTAGCGGGAGACAATGAGCAGTTCTTC.

This sequence joins TRBV5-5 and TRBJ1-4; tentative D call: TRBD1 (5 bases). V lost 1 base, J lost 2 bases, and 15 bases lay in between. The CDR3 is made up of 17 amino acids. The germline V gene has CDR1 SGHKS and CDR2 YYEKEE (reference sequence). CDR3 region: CASSLTSQGFTNEKLFF. The DNA for the CDR3 is TGTGCCAGCAGCTTGACCTCCCAGGGTTTTACTAATGAAAAACTGTTTTTT.

V and J are TRBV12-5 and TRBJ1-1; D might be TRBD1 (5 bases). The length of the CDR3 is 13 residues. Trimming took 4 bases from V and 7 from J, leaving 13 bases between them. CDR1 and CDR2 from the germline V gene are LGHNT and FRNRAP. The chain's CDR3 is CASGSQGTGEAFF. The DNA for the CDR3 is TGTGCTAGTGGTTCCCAGGGAACGGGTGAAGCTTTCTTT. The entire variable domain, with the rest obtained from reference TRBV12-5 and TRBJ1-1, is as follows: DARVTQTPRHKVTEMGQEVTMRCQPILGHNTVFWYRQTMMQGLELLAYFRNRAPLDDSGMPKDRFSAEMPDATLATLKIQPSEPRDSAVYFCASGSQGTGEAFFGQGTRLTVV.

This chain links TRBV6-5 with TRBJ1-1; 10 positions match TRBD1. Germline V CDR1 and CDR2: MNHEY, SVGAGI. The CDR3 has 15 amino acids. The trim removed 7 bases at V and 4 bases at J, leaving 9 bases unmatched. As DNA, the CDR3 is TGTGCCAGCACCAGACAGGGGGCCCTGGGCACTGAAGCTTTCTTT. Translated, it gives CASTRQGALGTEAFF.

Points on this clone: A junction boundary mismatches the germline segment, possibly from a read error. The CDR3 here is CASRQEDGITIYEQYF. The CDR3 DNA follows: TGCGCCAGCAGACAAGAGGACGGGATAACAATCTACGAGCAGTACTTC. V is TRBV4-3 and J is TRBJ2-7; D may be TRBD2 (5 bases). CDR1 is LGHNA, CDR2 YSLEER, per germline. This CDR3 comprises 16 residues.